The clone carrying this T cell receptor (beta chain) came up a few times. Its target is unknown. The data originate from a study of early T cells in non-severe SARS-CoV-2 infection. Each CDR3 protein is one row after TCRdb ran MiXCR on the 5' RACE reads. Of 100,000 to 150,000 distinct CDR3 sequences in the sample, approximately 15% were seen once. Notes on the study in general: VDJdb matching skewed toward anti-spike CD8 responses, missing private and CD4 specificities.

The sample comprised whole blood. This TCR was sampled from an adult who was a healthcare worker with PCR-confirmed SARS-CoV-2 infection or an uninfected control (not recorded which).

The CDR3 region is CASTIGGEETQYF. In nucleotides, the CDR3 is TGTGCCAGCACCATTGGGGGGGAAGAGACCCAGTACTTC. J is TRBJ2-5 and V is TRBV2; 7 bases match TRBD2. Trimming cost V 7 bases and J 3 bases; bases outside gene matches: 5. The CDR3 runs 13 residues. Per germline, CDR1 SNHLY and CDR2 FYNNEI.